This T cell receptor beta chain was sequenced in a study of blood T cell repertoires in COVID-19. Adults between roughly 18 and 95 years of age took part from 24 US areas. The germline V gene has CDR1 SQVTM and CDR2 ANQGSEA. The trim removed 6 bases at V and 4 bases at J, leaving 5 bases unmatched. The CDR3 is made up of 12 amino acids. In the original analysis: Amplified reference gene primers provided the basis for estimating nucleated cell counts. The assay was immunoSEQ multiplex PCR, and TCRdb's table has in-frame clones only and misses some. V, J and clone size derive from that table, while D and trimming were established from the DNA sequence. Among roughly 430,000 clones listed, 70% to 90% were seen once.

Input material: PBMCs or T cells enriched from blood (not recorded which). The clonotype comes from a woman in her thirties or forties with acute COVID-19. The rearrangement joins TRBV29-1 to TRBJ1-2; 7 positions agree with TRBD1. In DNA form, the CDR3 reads TGCAGCGTAGGACAGGTGGGCTATGGCTACACCTTC. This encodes CSVGQVGYGYTF.